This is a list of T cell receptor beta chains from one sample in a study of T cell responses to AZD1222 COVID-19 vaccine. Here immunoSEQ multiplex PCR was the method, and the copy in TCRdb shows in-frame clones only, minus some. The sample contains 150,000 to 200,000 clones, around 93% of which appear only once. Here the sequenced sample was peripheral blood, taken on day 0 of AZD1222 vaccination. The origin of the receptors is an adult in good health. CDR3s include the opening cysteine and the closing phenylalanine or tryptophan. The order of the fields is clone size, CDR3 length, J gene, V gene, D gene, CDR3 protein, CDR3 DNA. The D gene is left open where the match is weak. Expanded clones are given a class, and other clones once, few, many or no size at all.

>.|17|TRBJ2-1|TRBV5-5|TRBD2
CASSVGTTSYLGNEQFF
TGTGCCAGCAGCGTGGGGACTACTAGCTACTTAGGCAATGAGCAGTTCTTC
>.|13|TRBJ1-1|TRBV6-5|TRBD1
CASSLYRGTEAFF
TGTGCCAGCAGTTTATACAGGGGCACTGAAGCTTTCTTT
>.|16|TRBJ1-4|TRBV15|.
CATSGYSSPTNEKLFF
TGTGCCACCAGCGGCTATAGTAGTCCAACTAATGAAAAACTGTTTTTT
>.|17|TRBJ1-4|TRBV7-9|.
CASSLTERVGANEKLFF
TGTGCCAGCAGCTTAACGGAGAGGGTGGGAGCTAATGAAAAACTGTTTTTT
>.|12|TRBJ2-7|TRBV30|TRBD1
CAWSLGQAEQYF
TGTGCCTGGAGCCTGGGACAGGCCGAGCAGTACTTC
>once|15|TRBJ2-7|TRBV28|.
CASTQSYRMSGEQYF
TGTGCCAGCACTCAATCGTACAGGATGAGTGGCGAGCAGTACTTC
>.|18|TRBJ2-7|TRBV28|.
CASSQPLGSLFPSYEQYF
TGTGCCAGCAGTCAACCGTTGGGATCGTTGTTTCCCTCCTACGAGCAGTACTTC
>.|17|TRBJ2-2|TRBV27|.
CASSSATSWGNTGELFF
TGTGCCAGCAGTTCCGCGACGTCCTGGGGAAACACCGGGGAGCTGTTTTTT
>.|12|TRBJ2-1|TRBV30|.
CAWSVGAAEQFF
TGTGCCTGGAGTGTAGGAGCAGCGGAGCAGTTCTTC
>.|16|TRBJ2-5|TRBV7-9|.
CASSLVVTTGEETQYF
TGTGCCAGCAGCTTAGTGGTCACTACCGGAGAAGAGACCCAGTACTTC
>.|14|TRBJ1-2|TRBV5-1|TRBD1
CAGSDATGGYGYTF
TGCGCCGGCAGCGATGCAACAGGGGGCTATGGCTACACCTTC
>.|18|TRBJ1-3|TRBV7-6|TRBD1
CASSLTGKDRARGNTIYF
TGTGCCAGCAGCTTAACCGGAAAGGACAGGGCCAGAGGAAACACCATATATTTT
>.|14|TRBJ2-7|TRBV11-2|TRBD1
CASSLLQGAGEQYF
TGTGCCAGCAGCCTCCTACAGGGGGCCGGCGAGCAGTACTTC
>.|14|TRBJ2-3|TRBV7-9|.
CASSLSGNTDTQYF
TGTGCCAGCAGCTTAAGCGGAAACACAGATACGCAGTATTTT
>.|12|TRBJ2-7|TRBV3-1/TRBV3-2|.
CASSQERGEQYF
TGTGCCAGCAGCCAAGAAAGAGGGGAGCAGTACTTC
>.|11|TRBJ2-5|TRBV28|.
CASSYRETQYF
TGTGCCAGCAGTTACAGGGAGACCCAGTACTTC
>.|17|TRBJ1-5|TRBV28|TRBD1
CASSRRTGGEFNQPQHF
TGTGCCAGCAGCCGTCGCACAGGGGGTGAATTCAATCAGCCCCAGCATTTT
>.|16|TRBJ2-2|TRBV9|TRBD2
CASSGVGLAGTGELFF
TGTGCCAGCAGCGGCGTGGGACTAGCGGGGACCGGGGAGCTGTTTTTT